The entry below gives a single T cell receptor (beta chain) sequence along with its context. This entry belongs to a study of control samples from healthy donors and cancer patients. Some clones are missing from TCRdb's copy, which holds only in-frame ones; the method was immunoSEQ multiplex PCR. The table has 250,000 to 300,000 clones, approximately 80% seen once; the top ten hold 13%. This CDR3 contains 14 residues. V gave up 0 bases and J gave up 2 bases, with 8 bases separating them. From germline, CDR1 is WSHSY and CDR2 SAAADI. This chain connects TRBV10-2 to TRBJ2-7; no firm D call. Sequencing used PBMCs. The sequence was collected from a woman in her sixties with lung cancer. CDR3 region: CASSESPGPYEQYF. In DNA, the CDR3 is TGCGCCAGCAGTGAGTCCCCCGGGCCCTACGAGCAGTACTTC.